Listed below are T cell receptor beta chains from one sample, sequenced in a study of blood T cell repertoires in COVID-19. Assay: immunoSEQ multiplex PCR; the TCRdb copy retains only in-frame clones and omits some. The sample lists about 79,000 clones; 70% to 90% were seen once. The source material was peripheral blood. The receptors derive from a man aged 45 to 65 with active COVID-19. CDR3s include the opening cysteine and the closing phenylalanine or tryptophan. The order of the fields is V gene, D gene, J gene, clone size, CDR3 protein, CDR3 DNA. D genes are given only for firm matches. Not all rows give a size; the values are once, few, many and, for expanded clones, a class.

V: TRBV28; D: NA; J: TRBJ2-4; size: once; CDR3: CASSLSHGTLAKNIQYF; DNA: TGTGCCAGCAGTTTATCGCACGGTACTCTAGCCAAAAACATTCAGTACTTC
V: TRBV20-1; D: TRBD1; J: TRBJ2-1; size: NA; CDR3: CSASFPDRFWQFF; DNA: TGCAGTGCTAGTTTCCCGGACAGGTTTTGGCAGTTCTTC
V: TRBV28; D: TRBD2; J: TRBJ2-5; size: NA; CDR3: CASKRLGGAGETQYF; DNA: TGTGCCAGCAAGCGCCTCGGGGGGGCCGGAGAGACCCAGTACTTC
V: TRBV7-9; D: NA; J: TRBJ2-7; size: NA; CDR3: CASSLLYDGPQGEQYF; DNA: TGTGCCAGCAGCTTACTATATGACGGGCCCCAGGGGGAGCAGTACTTC
V: TRBV2; D: TRBD1; J: TRBJ2-4; size: NA; CDR3: CASRGTVQNIQYF; DNA: TGTGCCAGCAGGGGGACAGTTCAAAACATTCAGTACTTC
V: TRBV4-1; D: TRBD1; J: TRBJ1-3; size: NA; CDR3: CASSHLPGIATGGSGNTIYF; DNA: TGCGCCAGCAGCCACCTGCCCGGGATCGCGACAGGGGGCTCTGGAAACACCATATATTTT
V: TRBV11-3; D: NA; J: TRBJ2-1; size: once; CDR3: CASSPSPVGEQFF; DNA: TGTGCCAGCAGCCCAAGCCCGGTCGGTGAGCAGTTCTTC
V: TRBV5-1; D: TRBD2; J: TRBJ2-4; size: NA; CDR3: CASSLGLAGVTNIQYF; DNA: TGCGCCAGCAGCTTGGGACTAGCGGGAGTCACGAACATTCAGTACTTC
V: TRBV19; D: NA; J: TRBJ2-2; size: NA; CDR3: CASSIDRARAGELFF; DNA: TGTGCCAGTAGTATCGACAGAGCAAGGGCCGGGGAGCTGTTTTTT
V: TRBV4-3; D: TRBD1; J: TRBJ2-1; size: NA; CDR3: CASSRDPSGTAYNEQFF; DNA: TGCGCCAGCAGCCGAGACCCTTCCGGGACAGCCTACAATGAGCAGTTCTTC
V: TRBV18; D: NA; J: TRBJ2-1; size: NA; CDR3: CASSPPLAWSNEQFF; DNA: TGTGCCAGCTCACCACCGCTAGCATGGTCCAATGAGCAGTTCTTC
V: TRBV4-1; D: NA; J: TRBJ2-3; size: NA; CDR3: CASSQVKQGVTDTQYF; DNA: TGCGCCAGCAGCCAAGTTAAACAGGGAGTCACAGATACGCAGTATTTT
V: TRBV28; D: NA; J: TRBJ1-5; size: NA; CDR3: CASSFPTRGQPQHF; DNA: TGTGCCAGCAGTTTTCCCACCCGGGGTCAGCCCCAGCATTTT